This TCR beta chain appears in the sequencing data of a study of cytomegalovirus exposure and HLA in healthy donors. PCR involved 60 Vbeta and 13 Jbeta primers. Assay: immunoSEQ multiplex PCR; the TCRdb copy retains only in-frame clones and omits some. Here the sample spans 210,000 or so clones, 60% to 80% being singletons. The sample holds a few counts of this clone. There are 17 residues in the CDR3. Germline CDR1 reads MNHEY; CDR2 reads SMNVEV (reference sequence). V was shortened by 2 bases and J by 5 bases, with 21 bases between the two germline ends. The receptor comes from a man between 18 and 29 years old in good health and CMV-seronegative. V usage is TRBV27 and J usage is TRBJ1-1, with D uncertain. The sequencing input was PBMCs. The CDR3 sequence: CASSLEAVWGVSTEAFF. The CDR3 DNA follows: TGTGCCAGCAGTTTAGAGGCGGTGTGGGGAGTTAGTACTGAAGCTTTCTTT.